This entry lists 14 T cell receptor beta chains sequenced from one sample in a study of tumor T cells in aggressive B-cell lymphoma. Clones were read by immunoSEQ multiplex PCR, and TCRdb kept only the in-frame ones, dropping some. The sample consists of fewer than 2,500 clones, around three quarters of them appearing once. The sample consisted of tumor tissue. The receptors stem from an adult with diffuse large B cell lymphoma.

The chain combines TRBV11-2 with TRBJ2-5; no clear D. The germline V gene has CDR1 SGHAT and CDR2 FQNNGV. CDR3 length: 14 amino acids. The germline V and J ends were trimmed by 2 bases and 2 bases, with 9 bases remaining between them. CDR3 amino acids: CASSLIAVQETQYF. In nucleotides, the CDR3 is TGTGCCAGCAGCTTAATTGCGGTACAAGAGACCCAGTACTTC.

The rearrangement joins TRBV10-3 to TRBJ1-2, with D possibly matching TRBD1 (6 bases). Germline V gene data show CDR1 as ENHRY and CDR2 as SYGVKD. CDR3 length: 15 residues. Trimming pared 0 bases from V and 7 bases from J, leaving 15 bases between. For the CDR3, the DNA is TGTGCCATCAGTGAGTCTATACAGGGCGACAGTGGCTACACCTTC. Translating gives CAISESIQGDSGYTF.

The chain's CDR3 is CASGQAGGGDTQYF. The CDR3 DNA follows: TGTGCCAGCGGCCAAGCGGGGGGGGGAGATACGCAGTATTTT. The V and J genes are TRBV7-9 and TRBJ2-3, with 10 bases that match TRBD2. V lost 8 bases, J lost 5 bases, and 7 bases stayed unmatched. The CDR3 runs to 14 residues. Per germline, CDR1 SEHNR and CDR2 FQNEAQ (reference sequence).

This clone was seen only a few times. The CDR3 DNA reads as TGCCCCCCGAGCGGGGGGAGCTCTGGAAACACCATATATTTT. It yields the protein CPPSGGSSGNTIYF. The chain combines TRBV10-1 with TRBJ1-3; TRBD1 might be the D (5 bases). CDR3 length: 14 residues. The germline V gene has CDR1 WNHNN and CDR2 SYGVQD (reference sequence).

This rearrangement joins TRBV27 to TRBJ2-1, with 9 bases identical to TRBD2. The CDR3 runs to 17 residues. The trim removed 4 bases at V and 9 bases at J, leaving 16 bases unmatched. Germline V CDR1 and CDR2: MNHEY, SMNVEV (reference sequence). The CDR3 DNA is TGTGCCAGCAGTTCCCTGGGCTTTCGCGGGGGGGTCGGTGAGCAGTTCTTC. Encoded protein: CASSSLGFRGGVGEQFF.

The rearrangement joins TRBV5-1 to TRBJ2-7, with 9 bases matching TRBD1. The J segment lost 2 bases and the V segment lost 1 base, leaving 1 base of the junction unmatched. From germline, CDR1 is SGHRS and CDR2 YFSETQ. This CDR3 comprises 14 residues. The CDR3 region is CASSLRQGAYEQYF. In nucleotides, the CDR3 is TGCGCCAGCAGCTTGAGACAGGGGGCCTACGAGCAGTACTTC.

The chain is built from TRBV2 and TRBJ2-1; D is possibly TRBD1 (5 bases). V lost 5 bases to trimming and J lost 8 bases, with 16 bases between them. CDR1 is SNHLY and CDR2 is FYNNEI in the germline V gene. This CDR3 has 14 residues. The CDR3 is CASSLPVVGDEQFF. DNA of the CDR3: TGTGCCAGCAGTCTCCCGGTAGTAGGGGATGAGCAGTTCTTC.

This clone came up a few times. The genes are TRBV2 and TRBJ2-3; a possible D gene is TRBD2 (6 bases). CDR3 size: 14 residues. The germline V and J ends were trimmed by 7 bases and 0 bases, with 11 bases remaining between them. The germline gives CDR1 SNHLY, CDR2 FYNNEI. DNA for the CDR3: TGTGCCAGCAAAGGACTATACAGCACAGATACGCAGTATTTT. Its translation is CASKGLYSTDTQYF.

The chain has TRBV6-5 and TRBJ2-2, with 11 positions matching TRBD1. The CDR3 extends over 14 amino acids. V was clipped by 6 bases and J by 3 bases; unmatched bases: 0. Germline-derived CDR1 and CDR2 are MNHEY and SVGAGI. The CDR3 spells CASRGQGDTGELFF. CDR3 sequence (DNA): TGTGCCAGCAGGGGACAGGGGGACACCGGGGAGCTGTTTTTT.

This clone was counted between two and nine times. The gene calls are TRBV10-1 and TRBJ1-1; D call uncertain. This CDR3 spans 13 amino acids. From germline, CDR1 is WNHNN and CDR2 SYGVQD (reference sequence). The V and J ends lost 3 bases and 10 bases respectively, with 15 bases between them. In nucleotides, the CDR3 is TGCGCCAGCAGTGATGGCGGGATCCAAGGAGCTTTCTTT. It specifies CASSDGGIQGAFF.

In this sample, this clone turned up once. The chain couples TRBV7-9 to TRBJ2-5, with D possibly being TRBD2 (5 bases). V lost 5 bases, J lost 3 bases, and 19 bases lay in between. Germline V lookup: CDR1 SEHNR, CDR2 FQNEAQ (reference sequence). This CDR3 is 16 amino acids long. The CDR3 region is CASSPLDPAGEETQYF. CDR3 bases: TGTGCCAGCAGCCCACTCGACCCAGCCGGGGAAGAGACCCAGTACTTC.

V is TRBV13 and J is TRBJ2-1, with 9 bases identical to TRBD1. Trimming took 5 bases from V and 9 from J; bases not matched to a gene: 11. Per the germline V gene, CDR1 is PRHDT and CDR2 is FYEKMQ (reference sequence). The CDR3 is 15 residues long. For the CDR3, the DNA is TGTGCCAGCAGCAACCGGGACAGGGTGTTCGCTGAGCAGTTCTTC. Amino acid sequence: CASSNRDRVFAEQFF.

This clone has a handful of counts. The chain recombines TRBV11-2 with TRBJ2-5; D might be TRBD1 (6 bases). The CDR3 loop spans 17 amino acids. Germline V CDR1 and CDR2: SGHAT, FQNNGV. Trimming left V 1 base short and J 5 bases short, with 20 bases between. Written as DNA, the CDR3 is TGTGCCAGCAGCTTAGGGTTGGTGGGGGCCCCGGTGGAGACCCAGTACTTC. The encoded protein is CASSLGLVGAPVETQYF.

The chain links TRBV20-1 to TRBJ1-2, with D possibly being TRBD1 (5 bases). The CDR3 extends over 11 amino acids. Trimming stripped 7 bases from V and 6 bases from J, with 12 bases between. Germline CDR1 is DFQATT and CDR2 is SNEGSKA (reference sequence). CDR3 region: CSVKRGNGYTF. Here the CDR3 DNA reads TGCAGTGTTAAAAGGGGAAATGGCTACACCTTC.